The rows below give T cell receptor beta chains drawn from one sample of a study of blood T cell repertoires in COVID-19. Sequenced by immunoSEQ multiplex PCR; TCRdb stores in-frame clones only, minus some. The table has approximately 94,000 clones, over 65% seen once. The sample comprised peripheral blood. These receptor sequences come from a human donor in a cohort sampled during active COVID-19. Each CDR3 is given with its conserved first and last residue. The D gene is left open where the match is weak. Clone size is stated in some rows and not others, as once, few, many or a class when expanded.

clone size: .; V gene: TRBV7-2; J gene: TRBJ1-4; D gene: .; CDR3 protein: CASSLAGWQLDEKLFF; CDR3 DNA: TGTGCCAGCAGCTTAGCGGGGTGGCAACTAGATGAAAAACTGTTTTTT
clone size: .; V gene: TRBV5-1; J gene: TRBJ1-1; D gene: .; CDR3 protein: CASSSVPGQGWNTEAFF; CDR3 DNA: TGCGCCAGCAGCTCCGTCCCGGGACAAGGTTGGAACACTGAAGCTTTCTTT
clone size: .; V gene: TRBV18; J gene: TRBJ1-6; D gene: .; CDR3 protein: CASSPTRDLTYNSPLHF; CDR3 DNA: TGTGCCAGCTCACCAACGAGGGATTTGACCTATAATTCACCCCTCCACTTT
clone size: .; V gene: TRBV7-2; J gene: TRBJ1-1; D gene: .; CDR3 protein: CASSLVLGGAFF; CDR3 DNA: TGTGCCAGCAGCTTAGTTCTCGGAGGGGCTTTCTTT
clone size: .; V gene: TRBV3-1/TRBV3-2; J gene: TRBJ2-4; D gene: .; CDR3 protein: CASSQGRGGPLAHF; CDR3 DNA: TGTGCCAGCAGCCAAGGGCGTGGGGGCCCCCTCGCGCACTTC
clone size: .; V gene: TRBV5-1; J gene: TRBJ1-2; D gene: .; CDR3 protein: CASSSPGGMGGYTF; CDR3 DNA: TGCGCCAGCAGCTCACCGGGGGGGATGGGAGGCTACACCTTC
clone size: .; V gene: TRBV7-2; J gene: TRBJ1-1; D gene: .; CDR3 protein: CASSQDRTEAFF; CDR3 DNA: TGTGCCAGCAGCCAGGACAGAACTGAAGCTTTCTTT
clone size: .; V gene: TRBV6-4; J gene: TRBJ2-2; D gene: TRBD1; CDR3 protein: CASSGTGFNTGELFF; CDR3 DNA: TGTGCCAGCAGTGGGACAGGGTTCAACACCGGGGAGCTGTTTTTT
clone size: .; V gene: TRBV14; J gene: TRBJ2-3; D gene: TRBD2; CDR3 protein: CASSRTSGAGTDTQYF; CDR3 DNA: TGTGCCAGCAGTCGAACTAGCGGGGCAGGCACAGATACGCAGTATTTT
clone size: .; V gene: TRBV7-9; J gene: TRBJ2-7; D gene: TRBD2; CDR3 protein: CASSLGTSGSYEQYF; CDR3 DNA: TGTGCCAGCAGCTTAGGTACTAGCGGATCCTACGAGCAGTACTTC
clone size: once; V gene: TRBV7-2; J gene: TRBJ1-1; D gene: TRBD1; CDR3 protein: CASSSRTGARDTEAFF; CDR3 DNA: TGTGCCAGCAGCTCGAGGACAGGGGCGAGGGACACTGAAGCTTTCTTT
clone size: .; V gene: TRBV18; J gene: TRBJ1-1; D gene: .; CDR3 protein: CASSPLRDTPGGAFF; CDR3 DNA: TGTGCCAGCTCACCACTCCGCGACACTCCCGGGGGAGCTTTCTTT
clone size: .; V gene: TRBV29-1; J gene: TRBJ1-1; D gene: .; CDR3 protein: CSVVTGTEAFF; CDR3 DNA: TGCAGCGTTGTTACGGGCACTGAAGCTTTCTTT
clone size: .; V gene: TRBV13; J gene: TRBJ2-1; D gene: TRBD2; CDR3 protein: CASSLEVGTSGVNEQFF; CDR3 DNA: TGTGCCAGCAGCTTAGAAGTCGGTACTAGCGGGGTCAATGAGCAGTTCTTC
clone size: .; V gene: TRBV2; J gene: TRBJ2-5; D gene: TRBD1; CDR3 protein: CASSLTGQGAPGSQYF; CDR3 DNA: TGTGCCAGCAGTCTTACGGGACAGGGGGCTCCAGGGTCCCAGTACTTC
clone size: .; V gene: TRBV10-3; J gene: TRBJ1-2; D gene: .; CDR3 protein: CAISDFDGYTF; CDR3 DNA: TGTGCCATCAGTGATTTCGATGGCTACACCTTC
clone size: few; V gene: TRBV6-1; J gene: TRBJ1-5; D gene: .; CDR3 protein: CASSEGRQGSQHF; CDR3 DNA: TGTGCCAGCAGTGAAGGCCGGCAGGGATCCCAGCATTTT
clone size: .; V gene: TRBV6-5; J gene: TRBJ1-1; D gene: .; CDR3 protein: CASFTGGNTEAFF; CDR3 DNA: TGTGCCAGCTTTACGGGGGGGAACACTGAAGCTTTCTTT
clone size: .; V gene: TRBV5-4; J gene: TRBJ2-1; D gene: .; CDR3 protein: CASSFGTTPYNEQFF; CDR3 DNA: TGTGCCAGCAGCTTTGGGACAACGCCCTACAATGAGCAGTTCTTC
clone size: .; V gene: TRBV7-2; J gene: TRBJ2-7; D gene: TRBD2; CDR3 protein: CASSLGLAGWEQYF; CDR3 DNA: TGTGCCAGCAGCTTAGGCCTAGCGGGGTGGGAGCAGTACTTC
clone size: .; V gene: TRBV6-2/TRBV6-3; J gene: TRBJ1-4; D gene: .; CDR3 protein: CASSSARTHKNEKLFF; CDR3 DNA: TGTGCCAGCAGTTCCGCCAGGACACACAAGAATGAAAAACTGTTTTTT
clone size: .; V gene: TRBV2; J gene: TRBJ2-2; D gene: TRBD2; CDR3 protein: CASRAGGHTGELFF; CDR3 DNA: TGTGCCAGCAGAGCGGGGGGGCACACCGGGGAGCTGTTTTTT
clone size: .; V gene: TRBV6-2/TRBV6-3; J gene: TRBJ1-5; D gene: .; CDR3 protein: CASSFGNQPQHF; CDR3 DNA: TGTGCCAGCAGTTTCGGCAATCAGCCCCAGCATTTT
clone size: .; V gene: TRBV18; J gene: TRBJ2-7; D gene: .; CDR3 protein: CASSMASSYEQYF; CDR3 DNA: TGTGCCAGCTCAATGGCTAGCTCCTACGAGCAGTACTTC
clone size: .; V gene: TRBV19; J gene: TRBJ2-1; D gene: TRBD2; CDR3 protein: CASSTRPGTSGGAYEQFF; CDR3 DNA: TGTGCCAGTAGTACGCGCCCCGGGACTAGCGGGGGGGCCTATGAGCAGTTCTTC
clone size: .; V gene: TRBV30; J gene: TRBJ2-3; D gene: TRBD2; CDR3 protein: CAWSANFAGTSGTDTQYF; CDR3 DNA: TGTGCCTGGAGTGCCAATTTTGCCGGGACTAGCGGCACAGATACGCAGTATTTT
clone size: .; V gene: TRBV5-1; J gene: TRBJ1-2; D gene: TRBD1; CDR3 protein: CASSLEGQGARGYTF; CDR3 DNA: TGCGCCAGCAGCTTGGAGGGACAGGGGGCGCGAGGCTACACCTTC
clone size: .; V gene: TRBV18; J gene: TRBJ2-4; D gene: .; CDR3 protein: CASSPPWTEAKNIQYF; CDR3 DNA: TGTGCCAGCTCACCACCCTGGACAGAAGCCAAAAACATTCAGTACTTC
clone size: .; V gene: TRBV6-2/TRBV6-3; J gene: TRBJ2-3; D gene: TRBD1; CDR3 protein: CASSDRVTDTQYF; CDR3 DNA: TGTGCCAGCAGTGACAGGGTTACAGATACGCAGTATTTT
clone size: .; V gene: TRBV12-5; J gene: TRBJ2-3; D gene: TRBD2; CDR3 protein: CASGLGRGGTDTQYF; CDR3 DNA: TGTGCTAGTGGTTTGGGCCGGGGGGGGACAGATACGCAGTATTTT
clone size: .; V gene: TRBV6-6; J gene: TRBJ1-5; D gene: .; CDR3 protein: CASKGSGEGQPQHF; CDR3 DNA: TGTGCCAGCAAGGGTTCAGGGGAGGGGCAGCCCCAGCATTTT
clone size: .; V gene: TRBV7-9; J gene: TRBJ1-1; D gene: .; CDR3 protein: CASSPQTDTEAFF; CDR3 DNA: TGTGCCAGCAGCCCGCAGACAGACACTGAAGCTTTCTTT
clone size: .; V gene: TRBV5-1; J gene: TRBJ2-3; D gene: TRBD2; CDR3 protein: CASSLFAGDTDTQYF; CDR3 DNA: TGCGCCAGCAGCTTGTTTGCGGGGGACACAGATACGCAGTATTTT
clone size: .; V gene: TRBV12-3/TRBV12-4; J gene: TRBJ1-1; D gene: .; CDR3 protein: CASRTGENTEAFF; CDR3 DNA: TGTGCCAGCAGGACGGGGGAGAACACTGAAGCTTTCTTT
clone size: .; V gene: TRBV5-1; J gene: TRBJ1-1; D gene: TRBD1; CDR3 protein: CASSSTGGNTEAFF; CDR3 DNA: TGCGCCAGCAGCTCGACAGGGGGCAACACTGAAGCTTTCTTT
clone size: .; V gene: TRBV19; J gene: TRBJ2-7; D gene: TRBD1; CDR3 protein: CASAERGRSPDEQYF; CDR3 DNA: TGTGCCAGCGCTGAAAGGGGGCGATCCCCGGACGAGCAGTACTTC
clone size: once; V gene: TRBV11-2; J gene: TRBJ2-3; D gene: TRBD2; CDR3 protein: CASSLRGVLSSDTQYF; CDR3 DNA: TGTGCCAGCAGCTTGCGGGGGGTCCTTTCTTCAGATACGCAGTATTTT
clone size: .; V gene: TRBV15; J gene: TRBJ1-1; D gene: TRBD1; CDR3 protein: CATRQGAGTEAFF; CDR3 DNA: TGTGCCACCCGACAGGGGGCAGGCACTGAAGCTTTCTTT
clone size: .; V gene: TRBV7-2; J gene: TRBJ1-1; D gene: TRBD1; CDR3 protein: CASNPRPPGGNTEAFF; CDR3 DNA: TGTGCCAGCAACCCCCGCCCCCCAGGGGGAAACACTGAAGCTTTCTTT